This paragraph reports one T cell receptor beta chain. No antigen is known for it. In germline, CDR1 is MDHEN, CDR2 SYDVKM. Trimming pared 3 bases from V and 4 bases from J, leaving 7 bases between. This CDR3 contains 13 residues. This specimen belongs to a study of shared clonotypes between healthy human individuals. Study conclusions and caveats: A limitation of the genetic and exposure-history diversity represented arose from few donors. Across subsets, estimated richness was generally greater for naive than for memory populations. Clonotypes shared by all four sorted-subset donors had higher generation probabilities than non-shared clonotypes. Rarefaction demonstrated incomplete sorted-subset sequencing despite large depth.

The protocol was immunoSEQ multiplex PCR, while the TCRdb copy is restricted to in-frame clones and leaves out a portion. Counted here are nearly 600,000 clones, nearly 97% occurring once; the ten biggest clones make up around 0.097%. CD45RO negativity and positive selection for CCR7 defined naive CD8 cells, a population that excluded terminally differentiated effector memory CD45RA+ cells. This chain links TRBV28 with TRBJ2-1; D unresolved. Specimen: naive CD8+ T cells sorted from blood. The sequence came from a woman in her twenties or thirties in good health. CDR3 in amino acids: CASSFVGYNEQFF. The CDR3, as DNA: TGTGCCAGCAGTTTCGTCGGATACAATGAGCAGTTCTTC.